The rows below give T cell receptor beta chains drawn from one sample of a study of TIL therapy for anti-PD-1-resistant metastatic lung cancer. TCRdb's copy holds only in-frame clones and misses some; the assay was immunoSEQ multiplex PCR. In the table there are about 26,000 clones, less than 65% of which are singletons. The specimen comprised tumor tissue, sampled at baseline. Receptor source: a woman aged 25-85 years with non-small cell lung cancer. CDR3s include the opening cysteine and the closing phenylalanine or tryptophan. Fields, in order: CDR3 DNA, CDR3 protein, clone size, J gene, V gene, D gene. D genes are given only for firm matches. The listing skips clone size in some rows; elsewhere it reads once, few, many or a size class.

TGTGCCAGCAGCCAACCCGGGACAGGAGGAACCTACGAGCAGTACTTC,CASSQPGTGGTYEQYF,.,TRBJ2-7,TRBV7-9,TRBD1
TGTGCCAGCAGCGTAGCATCGGGGGATGGCTACACCTTC,CASSVASGDGYTF,few,TRBJ1-2,TRBV9,.
TGTGCCAGCAGCCCTCCGGGACAGGGTTTTACCGGGGAGCTGTTTTTT,CASSPPGQGFTGELFF,.,TRBJ2-2,TRBV5-6,TRBD1
TGTGCCAGCACTGACCGGGACGGCTACACCTTC,CASTDRDGYTF,.,TRBJ1-2,TRBV6-1,.
TGTGCCAGCGGGAGAGGCTACGAGCAGTACTTC,CASGRGYEQYF,medium-sized,TRBJ2-7,TRBV2,.
TGTGCCAGCCGTCGCGGGGGGGGGACAGATACGCAGTATTTT,CASRRGGGTDTQYF,.,TRBJ2-3,TRBV7-2,TRBD2
TGTGCCAGCAGCTTAGCGGGGGGGGTCAATGAGCAGTTCTTC,CASSLAGGVNEQFF,.,TRBJ2-1,TRBV7-2,TRBD2
TGTGCCAGCAGTTTATCAGCCAGCGGGAGGTCCTACGAGCAGTACTTC,CASSLSASGRSYEQYF,.,TRBJ2-7,TRBV27,TRBD2
TGTGCCAGCAGGGATGGGCAGGGCGGCGAGCAGTACTTC,CASRDGQGGEQYF,.,TRBJ2-7,TRBV2,.
TGTGCCAGCAGCCCAGGACTCCTCGAGCAGTTCTTC,CASSPGLLEQFF,.,TRBJ2-1,TRBV5-8,.
TGTGCCAGCAGCCAAGATACCAACAATGAGCAGTTCTTC,CASSQDTNNEQFF,few,TRBJ2-1,TRBV4-2,.
TGTGCCAGCAGCTTCAGCAAGGGAGTTTCCACGCAGTATTTT,CASSFSKGVSTQYF,.,TRBJ2-3,TRBV5-4,.
TGTGCCAGCAGCCAACAAATAGACGGGACTGAAGCTTTCTTT,CASSQQIDGTEAFF,.,TRBJ1-1,TRBV4-2,.
TGCGCCAGCAGCCAAGATCAGGGGGTAACCGGGGAGCTGTTTTTT,CASSQDQGVTGELFF,.,TRBJ2-2,TRBV4-1,TRBD1
TGCAGTGCGAAGGAACTCAATGAGCAGTTCTTC,CSAKELNEQFF,.,TRBJ2-1,TRBV20-1,.
TGTGCCAGTAGGATCAGGGGGACTGAGACCCAGTACTTC,CASRIRGTETQYF,.,TRBJ2-5,TRBV19,.
TGCGCCAGCAGCCCCGTGGCCTACGAGCAGTACTTC,CASSPVAYEQYF,.,TRBJ2-7,TRBV10-2,.
TGTGCCAGCTCACTCAAACTGGGGATGGGGAATCTGGACACGGCAAAGGAGCAGTACTTC,CASSLKLGMGNLDTAKEQYF,few,TRBJ2-7,TRBV18,.
TGTGCCAGCAGCCCAGGACTAGCGGGAGTATCGGCCGGGGAGCTGTTTTTT,CASSPGLAGVSAGELFF,.,TRBJ2-2,TRBV7-8,TRBD2
TGTGCCAGCAGGCGGGGGGCTGGGGCCAACGTCCTGACTTTC,CASRRGAGANVLTF,few,TRBJ2-6,TRBV6-1,TRBD2
TGTGCCAGCAGCCCGAGCGGGCGGGGGGTCGTAGCCAAAAACATTCAGTACTTC,CASSPSGRGVVAKNIQYF,.,TRBJ2-4,TRBV11-1,TRBD2
TGTGCCAGTAGTATCCTCGGGACGGGAGTTAAAGTGGAGCAGTTCTTC,CASSILGTGVKVEQFF,.,TRBJ2-1,TRBV19,.
TGTGCCAGCAGTGACCCAGGGAGGAGAGATACGCAGTATTTT,CASSDPGRRDTQYF,.,TRBJ2-3,TRBV6-1,.
TGTGCCAGCAGCTCCGATAGGACTAGCGGTTACGAGCAGTACTTC,CASSSDRTSGYEQYF,few,TRBJ2-7,TRBV7-9,TRBD2
TGCGCCAGCAGCTTGCTCACCTCCTACGAGCAGTACTTC,CASSLLTSYEQYF,.,TRBJ2-7,TRBV5-1,.
TGCGCCAGCATGCCGGGACGGGTAAATCAGCCCCAGCATTTT,CASMPGRVNQPQHF,.,TRBJ1-5,TRBV10-2,.
TGCGCCAGCAGCCCTCGACAGGGGGCAATTTTGGGAGGCTACACCTTC,CASSPRQGAILGGYTF,many,TRBJ1-2,TRBV5-1,TRBD1
TGTGCCAGCGGGACAGGGGTTAGGTTGGCCCAGCATTTT,CASGTGVRLAQHF,.,TRBJ1-5,TRBV6-1,TRBD1
TGTGCCAGCAGCTTGGGACTTAGGGTGGATCAGCCCCAGCATTTT,CASSLGLRVDQPQHF,.,TRBJ1-5,TRBV5-5,.
TGTGCCTGGAGTATCAGGGGGATCACAGATACGCAGTATTTT,CAWSIRGITDTQYF,.,TRBJ2-3,TRBV30,TRBD1
TGTGCGACAGGGATTTACGAGCAGTACTTC,CATGIYEQYF,.,TRBJ2-7,TRBV28,TRBD1
TGTGCCAGCAGCTTGGGACTAGTAAGGTCCTACGAGCAGTACTTC,CASSLGLVRSYEQYF,.,TRBJ2-7,TRBV5-6,.
TGTGCCAGCAGAGGTACCCTGAACACTGAAGCTTTCTTT,CASRGTLNTEAFF,.,TRBJ1-1,TRBV6-1,.
TGCGCCAGCAGCTTGGGGCTAGCGGGTACGGGCACAGATACGCAGTATTTT,CASSLGLAGTGTDTQYF,.,TRBJ2-3,TRBV5-1,TRBD2
TGCGCCAGCAGCTTGGGACAGGATTACGAGCAGTACTTC,CASSLGQDYEQYF,once,TRBJ2-7,TRBV5-1,.
TGTGCCAGCTCACACTCCAGGGAAATACCCGAAGCTTTCTTT,CASSHSREIPEAFF,.,TRBJ1-1,TRBV18,.
TGTGCCAGCAGCCGAGGTTTTACAACTAATGAAAAACTGTTTTTT,CASSRGFTTNEKLFF,.,TRBJ1-4,TRBV5-4,.
TGCGCCAGCAGCCAAGGGGATGAGCAGTTCTTC,CASSQGDEQFF,.,TRBJ2-1,TRBV4-1,.
TGTGCCACCTCGACAGCATACACTGAAGCTTTCTTT,CATSTAYTEAFF,.,TRBJ1-1,TRBV6-6,.
TGTGCCAGCAGTTCCCGGACAGGGCTTACTGAAGCTTTCTTT,CASSSRTGLTEAFF,.,TRBJ1-1,TRBV27,TRBD1
TGTGCCAGCAGCCAGGGTGGCGGAAGAACCGGGGAGCTGTTTTTT,CASSQGGGRTGELFF,.,TRBJ2-2,TRBV11-3,.
TGTGCCAGCGCGATCAGTACCGGGACTGCAACGAACACTGAAGCTTTCTTT,CASAISTGTATNTEAFF,.,TRBJ1-1,TRBV19,.
TGTGCCAGCAGCTCCGGACAGGGGATGAGTGGCTACACCTTC,CASSSGQGMSGYTF,.,TRBJ1-2,TRBV5-4,TRBD1
TGTGCCAGCAACCGACAGGGGGAGGCTGAAGCTTTCTTT,CASNRQGEAEAFF,.,TRBJ1-1,TRBV6-6,TRBD1
TGTGCCAGCAGCTTAACGGGAGATACGCAGTATTTT,CASSLTGDTQYF,.,TRBJ2-3,TRBV11-2,.
TGCGCCAGCAGCCAAGGTCCGGTAGGGACCCAGTACTTC,CASSQGPVGTQYF,.,TRBJ2-5,TRBV4-1,.
TGTGCCCTTGAAACGGCGGGGGATGATGAGCAGTTCTTC,CALETAGDDEQFF,.,TRBJ2-1,TRBV19,TRBD2
TGTGCCAGCAGTTTAGCGGGAGGGCCGGGCGAGCAGTACTTC,CASSLAGGPGEQYF,few,TRBJ2-7,TRBV5-4,TRBD2
TGTGCCAGCAGCCAAGTTTGGAGTAGTTCCCAAGGGACAGTCCCGAACACCGGGGAGCTGTTTTTT,CASSQVWSSSQGTVPNTGELFF,.,TRBJ2-2,TRBV4-2,TRBD1
TGTGCCAGCAGCCTCCTTAACAATGAGCAGTTCTTC,CASSLLNNEQFF,.,TRBJ2-1,TRBV11-2,.
TGCGCCAGCAGTAAAGGGACAGCTGGAAACACCATATATTTT,CASSKGTAGNTIYF,once,TRBJ1-3,TRBV10-1,TRBD1
TGCAGCGTGGGGGGGGCTGTTCGTACAGATACGCAGTATTTT,CSVGGAVRTDTQYF,.,TRBJ2-3,TRBV29-1,.
TGTGCCATCAGTAACGCGAACACCGGGGAGCTGTTTTTT,CAISNANTGELFF,.,TRBJ2-2,TRBV10-3,.
TGTGCCATCAGTGAGTCGACTAGCAATCAGCCCCAGCATTTT,CAISESTSNQPQHF,once,TRBJ1-5,TRBV10-3,.
TGTGCCATCAGTGCTCGCGACAGTCTGCGGACTGAAGCTTTCTTT,CAISARDSLRTEAFF,.,TRBJ1-1,TRBV10-3,.